Listed below are T cell receptor beta chains from one sample, sequenced in a study of blood T cells in healthy people across ages. TCRdb redid the calling of the 5' RACE reads with MiXCR, one entry per CDR3 protein. The repertoire includes 600,000 to 650,000 distinct CDR3 sequences, roughly 50% of them detected once, and over 30% sits in the top ten. Sequencing was performed on blood. These receptors were obtained from a man aged 55 to 70 in good health. The CDR3 runs from the conserved cysteine through the conserved F or W. The D gene is left open where the match is weak. Clone sizes are given selectively: once, few, many, or a class where the clone is expanded.

size | D | J | V | DNA | CDR3
. | TRBD1 | TRBJ2-7 | TRBV7-9 | TGTGCCAGCAGCGCCGCGGCAGGGGGTTTCTACGAGCAGTACTTC | CASSAAAGGFYEQYF
. | TRBD1 | TRBJ1-2 | TRBV20-1 | TGCAGTGCTAGGGAGGACAGGGGGTTTGGGGGCTACACCTTC | CSAREDRGFGGYTF
. | . | TRBJ2-3 | TRBV12-3/TRBV12-4 | TGTGCCAGCAGCTTAGCTGGGGGGACATCCCGGGATACGCAGTATTTT | CASSLAGGTSRDTQYF
. | . | TRBJ2-7 | TRBV2 | TGTGCCAGCAGTCCGGCCAGCTACGAGCAGTACTTC | CASSPASYEQYF
. | . | TRBJ2-3 | TRBV12-3/TRBV12-4 | TGTGCCAGCAGTCCTGAGGGTGTGGTGGCAGATGCGCAGTATTTT | CASSPEGVVADAQYF
. | . | TRBJ1-6 | TRBV3-1 | TGTGCCAGCAGCCAAGAGGGGAGTTCACCCCTCCACTTT | CASSQEGSSPLHF
. | . | TRBJ1-1 | TRBV12-3/TRBV12-4 | TGTGCCAGCGAACAGATGAACACTGAAGCTTTCTTT | CASEQMNTEAFF
. | . | TRBJ1-6 | TRBV3-1 | TGTGCCAGCAGCCAAGATTCCGCGGGATCACCCCTCCACTTT | CASSQDSAGSPLHF
. | TRBD1 | TRBJ1-3 | TRBV29-1 | TGCAGCGCCACGCAGGGGGGTGGAAACACCATATATTTT | CSATQGGGNTIYF
. | TRBD2 | TRBJ2-5 | TRBV4-2 | TGTGCCAGCAGCCGACGACTAGCGGGGGAGGGAGAGACCCAGTACTTC | CASSRRLAGEGETQYF
few | . | TRBJ2-1 | TRBV5-1 | TGCGCCAGCAGCTTGGGGGCAGGGTCAAATGAGCAGTTCTTC | CASSLGAGSNEQFF
few | . | TRBJ1-5 | TRBV7-2 | TGTGCCAGCAGCGTAAGGAGGGACCAGCCCCAGCATTTT | CASSVRRDQPQHF
. | . | TRBJ2-1 | TRBV24-1 | TGTGCCACCAGTGATTTCCCGGGGGAGTCCTACAATGAGCAGTTCTTC | CATSDFPGESYNEQFF
. | . | TRBJ2-7 | TRBV7-9 | TGTGCCAGCAGCTTAGGAGAAGTGGGCTCCCAGTACTTC | CASSLGEVGSQYF
. | . | TRBJ1-3 | TRBV5-5 | TGTGCCAGCAGCCTAGACGGGATTTTCTCTGGAAACACCATATATTTT | CASSLDGIFSGNTIYF
. | TRBD2 | TRBJ2-1 | TRBV6-5 | TGTGCCAGCAGTTATGGGACTAGCGGACACAATGAGCAGTTCTTC | CASSYGTSGHNEQFF
. | . | TRBJ2-6 | TRBV7-9 | TGTGCCAGCAGCTTAGGACTCGGCACCGTCCTGACTTTC | CASSLGLGTVLTF
many | . | TRBJ2-6 | TRBV5-1 | TGCGCCAGCAGCTTGGAAGGGAACTCTGGGGCCAACGTCCTGACTTTC | CASSLEGNSGANVLTF
few | TRBD1 | TRBJ2-5 | TRBV5-1 | TGCGCCAGCACCCCAACAGGGGTCATGGGGGAGACCCAGTACTTC | CASTPTGVMGETQYF
once | . | TRBJ2-7 | TRBV11-2 | TGTGCCAGCAGCTTAGTGCGGGACCGTCCCTACGAGCAGTACTTC | CASSLVRDRPYEQYF
once | . | TRBJ2-1 | TRBV3-1 | TGTGCCGGTATACTCGCAGGGGACAATGAGCAGTTCTTC | CAGILAGDNEQFF
. | TRBD1 | TRBJ2-1 | TRBV5-1 | TGCGCCAGCAGCTGGGGTGGGGACAGTTCCTACAATGAGCAGTTCTTC | CASSWGGDSSYNEQFF
few | . | TRBJ2-7 | TRBV20-1 | TGCAGTGCGTCCTACCCGGAGTTCTCCTACGAGCAGTACTTC | CSASYPEFSYEQYF